The entry that follows covers one T cell receptor (beta chain) sequence. The data belong to a study of shared clonotypes between healthy human individuals. Whole-study context: Serving as donors were two women and a few men, whose ages spanned 18 to 49.

Each replicate PCR on the sorted subsets used 150 to 200 ng DNA (around 30,000 T cell genomes). Clones were read by immunoSEQ multiplex PCR, and TCRdb kept only the in-frame ones, dropping some. The repertoire includes fewer than 850,000 clones, more than 70% of them detected once, and approximately 1.8% sits in the top ten. Each donor was a Caucasian adult residing in Nashville, Tennessee. The CDR3 has 13 amino acids. Germline CDR1 is LGHNA and CDR2 is YNFKEQ. This sequence was found in a woman in her thirties in good health. The gene calls are TRBV4-2 and TRBJ2-5, with D tentatively TRBD2 (5 bases). Near its end, the DNA agrees better with TRBJ2-7, so the J call may be wrong. Sequenced: memory CD4+ T cells sorted from blood. Documented subset: CD45RA-negative fraction. The CDR3 here is CASSQDGEYEQYF. The DNA for the CDR3 is TGTGCCAGCAGCCAGGATGGGGAGTACGAGCAGTACTTC.